This T cell receptor (beta chain) comes out of a study of cytomegalovirus exposure and HLA in healthy donors. General observations from the study: The CMV antigen specificity of a few CMV-associated chains was confirmed through in vitro analysis.

Note on this clone: What it recognizes is unknown.

PCR employed 60 Vbeta and 13 Jbeta primers. Repertoires were generated with immunoSEQ multiplex PCR, while TCRdb's copy carries only in-frame clones and drops some. The sample consists of just over 150,000 clones, 75% to 85% of them appearing once. Trimming cost V 0 bases and J 1 base; bases outside gene matches: 2. Germline-derived CDR1 and CDR2 are SGHRS and YFSETQ. This CDR3 is built from 15 residues. Sequenced input: PBMCs. The rearrangement links TRBV5-1 to TRBJ2-7, with TRBD1 matching 9 bases. The sequence came from a man aged 50 or older in good health and CMV-seropositive. CDR3 sequence reads: CASSLGGQGSYEQYF. The CDR3 nucleotides are TGCGCCAGCAGCTTGGGGGGACAGGGTTCCTACGAGCAGTACTTC. Looking up the rest from reference TRBV5-1 and TRBJ2-7 gives the full variable domain: KAGVTQTPRYLIKTRGQQVTLSCSPISGHRSVSWYQQTPGQGLQFLFEYFSETQRNKGNFPGRFSGRQFSNSRSEMNVSTLELGDSALYLCASSLGGQGSYEQYFGPGTRLTVT.